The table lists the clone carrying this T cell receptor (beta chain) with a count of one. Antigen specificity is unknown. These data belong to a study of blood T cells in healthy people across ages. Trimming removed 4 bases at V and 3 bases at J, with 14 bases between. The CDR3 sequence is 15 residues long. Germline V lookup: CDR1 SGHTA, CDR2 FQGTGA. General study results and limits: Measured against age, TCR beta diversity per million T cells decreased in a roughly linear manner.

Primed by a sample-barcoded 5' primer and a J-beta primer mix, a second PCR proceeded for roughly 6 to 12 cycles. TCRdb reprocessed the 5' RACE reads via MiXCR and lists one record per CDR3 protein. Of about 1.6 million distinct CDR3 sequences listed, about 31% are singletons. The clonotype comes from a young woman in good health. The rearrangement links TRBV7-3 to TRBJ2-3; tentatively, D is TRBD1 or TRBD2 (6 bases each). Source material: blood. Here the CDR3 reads CASSWRGRGTDTQYF. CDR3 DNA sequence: TGTGCCAGCAGCTGGAGGGGCAGGGGTACAGATACGCAGTATTTT.